These T cell receptor beta chains were read from a single sample in a study of shared clonotypes between healthy human individuals. Method: immunoSEQ multiplex PCR; TCRdb's copy keeps in-frame clones and lacks some. The sample consists of about 490,000 clones, around 80% of them appearing once. The source material was PBMCs. Receptor source: a woman aged 40 to 50 in good health. Some clones in this sample may be carry-over from other donors' samples. Each CDR3 is given with its conserved first and last residue. D genes are given only for firm matches. The size entry is marked missing in some rows and otherwise reads once, few, many or a size class.

V: TRBV28; D: NA; J: TRBJ2-2; size: once; CDR3: CASSFLGGDTGELFF; DNA: TGTGCCAGCAGTTTTTTGGGGGGAGACACCGGGGAGCTGTTTTTT
V: TRBV6-1; D: NA; J: TRBJ2-7; size: NA; CDR3: CASSVGGDYEQYF; DNA: TGTGCCAGCAGTGTAGGGGGAGACTACGAGCAGTACTTC
V: TRBV2; D: NA; J: TRBJ2-1; size: NA; CDR3: CASSDPRLASNEQFF; DNA: TGTGCCAGCAGTGACCCCCGACTGGCCTCCAATGAGCAGTTCTTC
V: TRBV4-1; D: NA; J: TRBJ2-5; size: NA; CDR3: CASSQSWRGETQYF; DNA: TGCGCCAGCAGTCAGTCCTGGAGGGGAGAGACCCAGTACTTC
V: TRBV2; D: TRBD2; J: TRBJ2-7; size: NA; CDR3: CASRLLAGAVYEQYF; DNA: TGTGCCAGCAGACTCCTAGCGGGAGCAGTCTACGAGCAGTACTTC
V: TRBV5-4; D: NA; J: TRBJ2-5; size: NA; CDR3: CASSLPSSETQYF; DNA: TGTGCCAGCAGCTTGCCTAGCTCAGAGACCCAGTACTTC
V: TRBV4-3; D: NA; J: TRBJ1-2; size: NA; CDR3: CASSQDPGSHNNYGYTF; DNA: TGCGCCAGCAGCCAAGATCCAGGCAGCCACAATAACTATGGCTACACCTTC
V: TRBV19; D: TRBD1; J: TRBJ2-7; size: NA; CDR3: CASSMWSGQGQYEQYF; DNA: TGTGCCAGTAGTATGTGGAGTGGACAGGGCCAGTACGAGCAGTACTTC
V: TRBV5-1; D: TRBD1; J: TRBJ1-3; size: once; CDR3: CASSDGTAGNTIYF; DNA: TGCGCCAGCAGCGATGGGACAGCGGGAAACACCATATATTTT
V: TRBV7-9; D: NA; J: TRBJ1-4; size: once; CDR3: CASSPDSREKLFF; DNA: TGTGCCAGCAGCCCGGACAGCAGGGAAAAACTGTTTTTT
V: TRBV4-3; D: NA; J: TRBJ2-3; size: NA; CDR3: CASSQDIGGAAADTQYF; DNA: TGCGCCAGCAGCCAAGATATCGGGGGAGCGGCGGCAGATACGCAGTATTTT
V: TRBV28; D: NA; J: TRBJ2-7; size: NA; CDR3: CASSPAGTRNEQYF; DNA: TGTGCCAGCAGTCCGGCCGGGACAAGAAACGAGCAGTACTTC
V: TRBV7-9; D: TRBD1; J: TRBJ1-1; size: NA; CDR3: CASSSDRGGNTEAFF; DNA: TGTGCCAGCAGCTCGGACAGGGGAGGTAACACTGAAGCTTTCTTT
V: TRBV5-1; D: NA; J: TRBJ1-2; size: once; CDR3: CASNRNGYPGRGHDYGYTF; DNA: TGCGCCAGCAACAGAAACGGATACCCGGGCCGGGGGCATGACTATGGCTACACCTTC
V: TRBV1; D: NA; J: TRBJ2-2; size: many; CDR3: CTSSQNVREGIGELFF; DNA: TGCACCAGCAGCCAGAACGTGCGGGAGGGCATCGGGGAGCTGTTTTTT
V: TRBV5-1; D: NA; J: TRBJ1-2; size: NA; CDR3: CASSWSGTTNYGYTF; DNA: TGCGCCAGCAGCTGGAGTGGCACCACTAACTATGGCTACACCTTC
V: TRBV4-1; D: TRBD2; J: TRBJ2-3; size: NA; CDR3: CASSQRVGGKADTQYF; DNA: TGCGCCAGCAGCCAACGCGTGGGGGGGAAGGCAGATACGCAGTATTTT
V: TRBV7-9; D: NA; J: TRBJ2-2; size: NA; CDR3: CASSLDGTDGELFF; DNA: TGTGCCAGCAGCTTAGACGGGACTGACGGGGAGCTGTTTTTT
V: TRBV10-2; D: TRBD2; J: TRBJ2-1; size: NA; CDR3: CASRAGLAGALNRFF; DNA: TGCGCCAGCAGGGCGGGACTAGCGGGAGCTCTCAATCGGTTCTTC
V: TRBV13; D: TRBD2; J: TRBJ2-1; size: NA; CDR3: CASSLGTSYNEQFF; DNA: TGTGCCAGCAGCCTCGGGACTAGTTACAATGAGCAGTTCTTC
V: TRBV5-1; D: TRBD2; J: TRBJ2-1; size: once; CDR3: CASSTGTSGSDEQFF; DNA: TGCGCCAGCAGCACCGGGACTAGCGGGAGTGATGAGCAGTTCTTC
V: TRBV12-5; D: TRBD1; J: TRBJ2-1; size: NA; CDR3: CASSFYRGYRQRSYNEQFF; DNA: TGTGCTAGTTCCTTCTACAGGGGTTATAGACAGAGGTCCTACAATGAGCAGTTCTTC
V: TRBV7-8; D: TRBD2; J: TRBJ2-7; size: NA; CDR3: CASSPMGGSSYEQYF; DNA: TGTGCCAGCAGCCCCATGGGCGGGAGCTCCTACGAGCAGTACTTC
V: TRBV28; D: TRBD1; J: TRBJ1-2; size: NA; CDR3: CASSPTPGTGGSYTF; DNA: TGTGCCAGCAGTCCGACACCCGGGACAGGGGGTAGCTACACCTTC
V: TRBV6-1; D: NA; J: TRBJ1-4; size: once; CDR3: CASSEAYVATNEKLFF; DNA: TGTGCCAGCAGTGAAGCGTACGTGGCAACTAATGAAAAACTGTTTTTT
V: TRBV18; D: NA; J: TRBJ1-1; size: NA; CDR3: CASSKNENTEAFF; DNA: TGTGCCAGCTCAAAGAACGAGAACACTGAAGCTTTCTTT
V: TRBV7-6; D: NA; J: TRBJ2-7; size: NA; CDR3: CASSSYTTPYEQYF; DNA: TGTGCCAGCAGCTCTTACACTACCCCCTACGAGCAGTACTTC
V: TRBV10-1; D: NA; J: TRBJ1-1; size: few; CDR3: CASSESIWGSGEAFF; DNA: TGCGCCAGCAGTGAGTCGATATGGGGTTCCGGTGAAGCTTTCTTT
V: TRBV5-8; D: NA; J: TRBJ2-7; size: NA; CDR3: CASSFAFGRRSYEQYF; DNA: TGTGCCAGCAGCTTCGCATTCGGGCGAAGAAGCTACGAGCAGTACTTC
V: TRBV5-6; D: NA; J: TRBJ2-4; size: NA; CDR3: CASSLAGPKNIQYF; DNA: TGTGCCAGCAGCTTGGCGGGACCCAAAAACATTCAGTACTTC
V: TRBV2; D: NA; J: TRBJ1-2; size: NA; CDR3: CASSAVDLYGYTF; DNA: TGTGCCAGCAGTGCCGTGGACCTCTATGGCTACACCTTC
V: TRBV28; D: TRBD1; J: TRBJ1-2; size: many; CDR3: CASSSTGGRYGYTF; DNA: TGTGCCAGCAGTTCGACAGGGGGGAGGTATGGCTACACCTTC
V: TRBV6-1; D: NA; J: TRBJ1-1; size: NA; CDR3: CASSGQALNTEAFF; DNA: TGTGCCAGCAGTGGACAGGCCCTTAACACTGAAGCTTTCTTT
V: TRBV7-9; D: NA; J: TRBJ2-1; size: NA; CDR3: CASSLAGEANEQFF; DNA: TGTGCCAGCAGCTTAGCGGGGGAGGCCAATGAGCAGTTCTTC
V: TRBV28; D: NA; J: TRBJ2-7; size: NA; CDR3: CASSLGGQGMEEQYF; DNA: TGTGCCAGCAGTTTAGGGGGTCAGGGGATGGAGGAGCAGTACTTC
V: TRBV19; D: NA; J: TRBJ2-1; size: NA; CDR3: CASRNPHGDNEQFF; DNA: TGTGCCAGTAGAAACCCTCACGGAGACAATGAGCAGTTCTTC
V: TRBV6-5; D: NA; J: TRBJ1-2; size: NA; CDR3: CASRKTESSGYTF; DNA: TGTGCCAGCAGAAAAACGGAATCTTCTGGCTACACCTTC
V: TRBV9; D: TRBD1; J: TRBJ1-2; size: few; CDR3: CASSVGTGPYGYTF; DNA: TGTGCCAGCAGCGTAGGGACAGGCCCCTATGGCTACACCTTC
V: TRBV27; D: NA; J: TRBJ1-5; size: NA; CDR3: CASSLTGTGQPQHF; DNA: TGTGCCAGCAGTTTAACGGGGACCGGGCAGCCCCAGCATTTT
V: TRBV7-2; D: NA; J: TRBJ1-1; size: NA; CDR3: CASGLGLNTEAFF; DNA: TGTGCCAGCGGCTTAGGGTTGAACACTGAAGCTTTCTTT
V: TRBV11-2; D: NA; J: TRBJ1-2; size: NA; CDR3: CASSSYRRPDYGYTF; DNA: TGTGCCAGCAGCTCTTACAGGAGGCCTGATTATGGCTACACCTTC
V: TRBV6-4; D: NA; J: TRBJ2-1; size: NA; CDR3: CASSDGGSPYNEQFF; DNA: TGTGCCAGCAGTGACGGGGGGAGCCCCTACAATGAGCAGTTCTTC
V: TRBV4-2; D: NA; J: TRBJ2-7; size: NA; CDR3: CASSQGGRAHPYEQYF; DNA: TGTGCCAGCAGCCAAGGAGGAAGGGCCCATCCCTACGAGCAGTACTTC
V: TRBV29-1; D: NA; J: TRBJ1-4; size: NA; CDR3: CSVEEERFF; DNA: TGCAGCGTCGAAGAAGAACGGTTTTTT
V: TRBV18; D: NA; J: TRBJ1-2; size: NA; CDR3: CASSRNDRSAGYTF; DNA: TGTGCCAGCTCACGAAACGACAGGTCGGCTGGCTACACCTTC
V: TRBV5-1; D: TRBD1; J: TRBJ2-6; size: NA; CDR3: CASSLGQGAAGANVLTF; DNA: TGCGCCAGCAGCCTCGGACAGGGGGCCGCAGGGGCCAACGTCCTGACTTTC
V: TRBV4-1; D: TRBD2; J: TRBJ2-2; size: NA; CDR3: CASSPGRAYGGELFF; DNA: TGCGCCAGCAGCCCCGGGAGGGCCTATGGCGGGGAGCTGTTTTTT
V: TRBV6-6; D: NA; J: TRBJ2-5; size: NA; CDR3: CASSFNQRGPGETQYF; DNA: TGTGCCAGCAGCTTTAATCAAAGGGGCCCGGGTGAGACCCAGTACTTC
V: TRBV29-1; D: TRBD2; J: TRBJ2-2; size: NA; CDR3: CSVVGTSGHANTGELFF; DNA: TGCAGCGTTGTGGGGACTAGCGGGCACGCGAACACCGGGGAGCTGTTTTTT
V: TRBV4-1; D: NA; J: TRBJ2-3; size: NA; CDR3: CASSQGGRRSTDTQYF; DNA: TGCGCCAGCAGCCAAGGTGGGAGACGGTCCACAGATACGCAGTATTTT
V: TRBV6-6; D: NA; J: TRBJ2-2; size: NA; CDR3: CASSFAGRNTGELFF; DNA: TGTGCCAGCAGTTTTGCCGGACGGAACACCGGGGAGCTGTTTTTT
V: TRBV6-6; D: NA; J: TRBJ2-7; size: NA; CDR3: CASCRGGGSSSYEQYF; DNA: TGTGCCAGCTGTAGAGGGGGGGGATCTAGCTCCTACGAGCAGTACTTC
V: TRBV19; D: NA; J: TRBJ1-2; size: NA; CDR3: CASIGRGADGYTF; DNA: TGTGCCAGTATTGGGCGGGGGGCGGATGGCTACACCTTC
V: TRBV6-5; D: NA; J: TRBJ2-3; size: NA; CDR3: CASSYHLTDTQYF; DNA: TGTGCCAGCAGTTACCATCTAACAGATACGCAGTATTTT